This T cell receptor (beta chain) was observed in a study of early T cells in non-severe SARS-CoV-2 infection. General study findings and limits: Sequences matched to VDJdb favored anti-spike CD8 responses, while private and CD4 specificities were missed.

Researchers attached unique molecular identifiers to individual cDNA molecules. Via MiXCR, TCRdb re-called the 5' RACE reads, giving one row per CDR3 protein. The sample holds roughly 41,000 distinct CDR3 sequences, roughly 6.2% seen once. The CDR3 has 14 residues. Trimming cost V 7 bases and J 1 base; bases outside gene matches: 5. The germline V gene has CDR1 MDHEN and CDR2 SYDVKM. This clonotype was recorded a few times. Its antigen is currently unknown. Sequencing was performed on whole blood. J is TRBJ2-7 and V is TRBV28; TRBD1 matches at 9 bases. This clonotype originated in an adult who was a healthcare worker with PCR-confirmed SARS-CoV-2 infection or an uninfected control (not recorded which). The CDR3 bases are TGTGCCAGCAAACCGGGACAGGGTTCCTACGAGCAGTACTTC. It translates to CASKPGQGSYEQYF.